This TCR beta chain comes out of a study of T cell responses to AZD1222 COVID-19 vaccine. As regards this clone: Its cognate antigen is unknown.

General study results and limits: Baseline seropositivity occurred in only a handful of AZD1222 recipients.

Trimming stripped 10 bases from V and 7 bases from J, with 11 bases between. CDR3 length equals 12 residues. The germline V gene has CDR1 ENHRY and CDR2 SYGVKD. The protocol was immunoSEQ multiplex PCR, while the TCRdb copy is restricted to in-frame clones and leaves out a portion. The sample records some 190,000 clones, roughly 94% being singletons. The gene calls are TRBV10-3 and TRBJ1-6; D may be TRBD1 (5 bases). The TCR was taken from an adult who received the MenACWY meningococcal vaccine as a control. The sample in question was peripheral blood, obtained 28 days after the second dose of the MenACWY control vaccine. CDR3 region: CATWGINSPLHF. The CDR3 nucleotides are TGTGCCACGTGGGGGATAAATTCACCCCTCCACTTT.